This entry lists 30 T cell receptor beta chains sequenced from one sample in a study of cytomegalovirus exposure and HLA in healthy donors. Assay: immunoSEQ multiplex PCR; the TCRdb copy retains only in-frame clones and omits some. Among 35,000 to 55,000 clones listed, under 95% were seen once. Input material: PBMCs. The source is a woman between 18 and 29 years old in good health and CMV-seronegative.

This clone has only a few counts. The chain uses TRBV6-1 and TRBJ1-4; TRBD1 aligns across 9 bases. After removal of 5 bases from V and 7 bases from J, the junction contained 8 bases not matched to a gene. Looked up from germline, CDR1 is MNHNS and CDR2 is SASEGT. The CDR3 length is 15 residues. The CDR3 region has the DNA TGTGCCAGCAGTTCCACAGGGGGCCGGGGTGAAAAACTGTTTTTT. Amino acid sequence: CASSSTGGRGEKLFF.

The chain uses TRBV5-5 and TRBJ2-7, with 7 bases fitting TRBD1. V was clipped by 3 bases and J by 2 bases; unmatched bases: 2. CDR1 and CDR2 (germline): SGHKS, YYEKEE (reference sequence). This CDR3 has 13 amino acids. CDR3 amino acids: CASSWGTAYEQYF. In DNA form, the CDR3 reads TGTGCCAGCAGCTGGGGGACAGCCTACGAGCAGTACTTC.

This chain connects TRBV25-1 to TRBJ1-1; no clear D gene. The CDR3 loop spans 14 amino acids. V lost 6 bases to trimming and J lost 3 bases, with 14 bases between them. Germline-derived CDR1 and CDR2 are MGHDK and SYGVNS. CDR3 nucleotides: TGTGCCAGCAGCGAGGTCGGGAAAGACACTGAAGCTTTCTTT. Translated: CASSEVGKDTEAFF.

The J gene is TRBJ1-1, the V gene TRBV5-1; D unresolved. There are 14 residues in the CDR3. Germline CDR1 is SGHRS and CDR2 is YFSETQ. With 4 bases removed from V and 1 base from J, the gap between germline ends came to 11 bases. The CDR3: CASSEQTSNTEAFF. CDR3 DNA: TGCGCCAGCAGCGAGCAAACCTCGAACACTGAAGCTTTCTTT.

This chain links TRBV5-6 with TRBJ1-1; D is possibly TRBD1 (5 bases). The germline V gene has CDR1 SGHDT and CDR2 YYEEEE. The CDR3 is 15 residues long. The V end was cut by 2 bases, the J end by 1 base, with 12 bases between. The CDR3 here is CASSFYGGGNTEAFF. As DNA, the CDR3 is TGTGCCAGCAGCTTTTACGGGGGTGGGAACACTGAAGCTTTCTTT.

This clone was seen a single time. V and J are TRBV2 and TRBJ2-7; TRBD1 agrees at 9 bases. CDR1 SNHLY and CDR2 FYNNEI come from the germline V gene. The trim removed 10 bases at V and 5 bases at J, leaving 12 bases unmatched. There are 14 residues in the CDR3. Here the CDR3 reads CATLGQGGVDEQYF. DNA for the CDR3: TGTGCCACCCTGGGACAGGGAGGAGTGGACGAGCAGTACTTC.

This clone was found a few times. The chain is built from TRBV10-2 and TRBJ2-7, with 7 bases identical to TRBD1. Germline-derived CDR1 and CDR2 are WSHSY and SAAADI. The CDR3 is 12 amino acids. V trimming: 3 bases; J trimming: 12 bases; junction bases outside the gene matches: 8. The CDR3 here is CASSDIRGRLYF. Written as DNA, the CDR3 is TGCGCCAGCAGTGATATAAGGGGGCGCTTGTACTTC.

The chain combines TRBV9 with TRBJ2-5; a possible D gene is TRBD2 (6 bases). Trimming stripped 3 bases from V and 4 bases from J, with 16 bases between. This CDR3 is 15 amino acids long. CDR1 and CDR2 from the germline V gene are SGDLS and YYNGEE. The CDR3 nucleotides read TGTGCCAGCAGCGCCGGGAGTGGGGGAGTAGAGACCCAGTACTTC. Translated, it gives CASSAGSGGVETQYF.

The chain carries TRBV10-1 and TRBJ1-2, with 7 bases aligning to TRBD1. The CDR3 spans 11 residues. Germline trimming cut 10 bases from V and 6 bases from J; bases unmatched to any gene: 5. Germline V gives CDR1 WNHNN, CDR2 SYGVQD (reference sequence). The CDR3 nucleotides are TGCGCCAACACGGGACAGCATGGCTACACCTTC. This encodes CANTGQHGYTF.

The rearrangement uses TRBV9 and TRBJ2-2; the match to TRBD2 covers 8 bases. The CDR3 runs 14 residues. The ends lost 5 bases at V and 5 bases at J; junction bases unmatched: 5. CDR1 SGDLS and CDR2 YYNGEE come from the germline V gene. CDR3 bases: TGTGCCAGCAGGGACGGGAGGGGAACCGGGGAGCTGTTTTTT. This encodes CASRDGRGTGELFF.

The chain couples TRBV6-6 to TRBJ1-2; possibly TRBD1 for D (5 bases). CDR1 and CDR2 from the germline V gene are MNHNY and SVGAGI (reference sequence). The CDR3 has 13 amino acids. The V end was cut by 6 bases, the J end by 7 bases, with 15 bases between. The CDR3 nucleotides are TGTGCCAGCAGCCCCCGTCAGGGATTTGGCTACACCTTC. Its protein product is CASSPRQGFGYTF.

The chain recombines TRBV7-9 with TRBJ2-6, with D unclear. CDR3 length: 16 residues. CDR1 SEHNR and CDR2 FQNEAQ come from the germline V gene (reference sequence). Between the trimmed V and J ends, which lost 1 base and 0 bases, there was a span of 7 bases. The CDR3 sequence is CASSLGLSSGANVLTF. The CDR3 DNA sequence: TGTGCCAGCAGCTTAGGATTGAGCTCTGGGGCCAACGTCCTGACTTTC. The whole variable domain, filled in from reference TRBV7-9 and TRBJ2-6, reads DTGVSQNPRHKITKRGQNVTFRCDPISEHNRLYWYRQTLGQGPEFLTYFQNEAQLEKSRLLSDRFSAERPKGSFSTLEIQRTEQGDSAMYLCASSLGLSSGANVLTFGAGSRLTVL.

The chain couples TRBV10-1 to TRBJ2-2; no firm D call. Trimming removed 2 bases from V and 1 base from J, with 5 bases in between. Germline V gene data show CDR1 as WNHNN and CDR2 as SYGVQD (reference sequence). This CDR3 is built from 14 residues. CDR3 sequence (DNA): TGCGCCAGCAGTGAGGGGCTGAACACCGGGGAGCTGTTTTTT. It yields the protein CASSEGLNTGELFF.

The chain has TRBV5-1 and TRBJ2-5; D possibly corresponds to TRBD1 (6 bases). The CDR3 is made up of 20 amino acids. Trimming took off 0 bases at V and 1 base at J, with 25 bases between the two ends. CDR1 SGHRS and CDR2 YFSETQ come from the germline V gene. CDR3 in DNA: TGCGCCAGCAGCTTGGGGCTAGTTGTGGGGCAGGGGACCGGCCAAGAGACCCAGTACTTC. Residues: CASSLGLVVGQGTGQETQYF.

CDR3 DNA sequence: TGCGCCAGCAGCTTGGGGACAGCGCCCACAGATACGCAGTATTTT. Translated, it gives CASSLGTAPTDTQYF. The V call is TRBV5-1, the J call TRBJ2-3; a possible D gene is TRBD1 (6 bases). CDR1 is SGHRS, CDR2 YFSETQ, per germline. V shed 0 bases and J shed 2 bases, with 10 bases lying between them. There are 15 residues in the CDR3.

The chain recombines TRBV11-2 with TRBJ2-1; the D gene is possibly TRBD1 (5 bases). This CDR3 is built from 14 residues. V shed 5 bases and J shed 6 bases, with 14 bases lying between them. Germline values: CDR1 SGHAT, CDR2 FQNNGV. The CDR3 region has the DNA TGTGCCAGCAGCCCAGGGTATAGGCCCAATGAGCAGTTCTTC. Translation: CASSPGYRPNEQFF.

The V and J genes are TRBV18 and TRBJ2-3, with a possible D match to TRBD1 (5 bases). This CDR3 comprises 17 residues. The germline CDR1 and CDR2 sequences are KGHSH and LQKENI. V lost 2 bases and J 2 bases, leaving 17 bases between the germline ends. CDR3 sequence reads: CASSPLNTGRSTDTQYF. The CDR3 nucleotides read TGTGCCAGCTCACCATTAAATACAGGCCGCTCCACAGATACGCAGTATTTT.

The CDR3 sequence is CASKQGVGWNTEAFF. The CDR3 DNA follows: TGTGCCAGCAAGCAGGGGGTAGGGTGGAACACTGAAGCTTTCTTT. The V and J genes are TRBV2 and TRBJ1-1, with 7 bases lining up with TRBD1. V lost 7 bases and J lost 1; bases outside the gene matches: 9. The CDR3 spans 15 residues. Germline V gene data show CDR1 as SNHLY and CDR2 as FYNNEI.

The chain links TRBV29-1 to TRBJ1-2; D perhaps matches TRBD1 (6 bases). The V end lost 1 base, the J end lost 4 bases, and 7 bases lay between the germline ends. Germline V gene lookup returns CDR1 SQVTM and CDR2 ANQGSEA. This CDR3 contains 12 residues. In DNA form, the CDR3 reads TGCAGCGTTGAAGTAGGGGGCTATGGCTACACCTTC. Amino acids: CSVEVGGYGYTF.

The V and J genes are TRBV28 and TRBJ1-1; 8 bases are shared with TRBD1. This CDR3 has 14 residues. Germline CDR1 is MDHEN and CDR2 is SYDVKM. With 4 bases clipped from V and 5 bases from J, the junction kept 6 bases outside the gene matches. CDR3 nucleotide sequence: TGTGCCAGCAGTTCATGGACAGGGAGGACTGAAGCTTTCTTT. This translates into CASSSWTGRTEAFF.

The rearrangement links TRBV28 to TRBJ2-7; 14 nucleotides line up with TRBD2. Germline CDR1 is MDHEN and CDR2 is SYDVKM. The CDR3 is 15 amino acids. J was trimmed by 3 bases and V by 5 bases; bases with no gene match: 3. The CDR3 loop is CASSPGTSGGYEQYF. The CDR3 DNA sequence: TGTGCCAGCAGTCCCGGGACTAGCGGGGGCTACGAGCAGTACTTC. Based on the CDR3 plus reference TRBV28 and TRBJ2-7, the full variable domain is DVKVTQSSRYLVKRTGEKVFLECVQDMDHENMFWYRQDPGLGLRLIYFSYDVKMKEKGDIPEGYSVSREKKERFSLILESASTNQTSMYLCASSPGTSGGYEQYFGPGTRLTVT.

V and J are TRBV5-6 and TRBJ2-5, with 7 positions matching TRBD1. V was pared by 0 bases and J by 4 bases, with 12 bases of the junction left unmatched. Germline CDR1 is SGHDT and CDR2 is YYEEEE. The CDR3 totals 17 residues. The CDR3 loop reads CASSLDKGTVGLETQYF. In nucleotides, the CDR3 is TGTGCCAGCAGCTTGGACAAAGGGACAGTTGGATTAGAGACCCAGTACTTC.

V and J are TRBV5-5 and TRBJ1-2; 8 bases fit TRBD1. Germline CDR1 reads SGHKS; CDR2 reads YYEKEE (reference sequence). V was clipped by 4 bases and J by 5 bases; unmatched bases: 7. The CDR3 consists of 14 residues. CDR3 in amino acids: CASSRTGNGYGYTF. CDR3 coding DNA: TGTGCCAGCAGCAGGACAGGGAATGGGTATGGCTACACCTTC. The full variable domain, rest sourced from reference TRBV5-5 and TRBJ1-2, is DAGVTQSPTHLIKTRGQQVTLRCSPISGHKSVSWYQQVLGQGPQFIFQYYEKEERGRGNFPDRFSARQFPNYSSELNVNALLLGDSALYLCASSRTGNGYGYTFGSGTRLTVV.

This sequence joins TRBV5-6 and TRBJ2-7; 10 bases agree with TRBD2. This CDR3 contains 14 residues. The trim removed 3 bases at V and 2 bases at J, leaving 2 bases unmatched. The germline CDR1 and CDR2 sequences are SGHDT and YYEEEE. CDR3 residues: CASSSGLATYEQYF. The CDR3 nucleotides are TGTGCCAGCAGCTCGGGACTAGCGACCTACGAGCAGTACTTC.

The chain carries TRBV19 and TRBJ1-6; the match to TRBD1 covers 8 bases. Germline assignment: CDR1 LNHDA and CDR2 SQIVND (reference sequence). The CDR3 loop spans 16 amino acids. The V segment lost 5 bases and the J segment 5 bases; nucleotides outside the gene matches: 8. The CDR3 region is CASSEDRVGDNSPLHF. The CDR3 DNA reads TGTGCCAGTAGTGAGGACAGGGTAGGAGATAATTCACCCCTCCACTTT.

The genes are TRBV18 and TRBJ2-2, with a possible D match to TRBD1 (5 bases). V lost 3 bases and J lost 5, with 7 bases in between. The CDR3 is 13 amino acids. Germline loops: CDR1 KGHSH, CDR2 LQKENI. In DNA, the CDR3 is TGTGCCAGCTCACCGACAGTAACCGGGGAGCTGTTTTTT. Protein sequence: CASSPTVTGELFF.

The V gene is TRBV6-1, the J gene TRBJ2-5; maybe TRBD1 (6 bases). CDR3 size: 13 residues. With 7 bases removed from V and 5 bases from J, the gap between germline ends came to 14 bases. In germline, CDR1 is MNHNS, CDR2 SASEGT. The CDR3 coding sequence is TGTGCCAGCACTATACAGGGATGGGAGACCCAGTACTTC. Protein: CASTIQGWETQYF.

This rearrangement joins TRBV2 to TRBJ1-4; a possible D gene is TRBD1 (6 bases). The CDR3 has 14 residues. Germline CDR1 and CDR2: SNHLY and FYNNEI. Between the trimmed V and J ends, which lost 6 bases and 4 bases, there was a span of 12 bases. CDR3 loop: CASSTGTNNEKLFF. Written as DNA, the CDR3 is TGTGCCAGCAGCACCGGGACAAATAATGAAAAACTGTTTTTT.

This clone came up once. V and J are TRBV4-1 and TRBJ1-4; 12 positions match TRBD1. The CDR3 is made up of 19 amino acids. Germline V CDR1 and CDR2: MGHRA, YSYEKL. V dropped 6 bases and J dropped 8; count of bases not matched to a gene: 19. The CDR3 loop is CASSYPGQGAREEGEKLFF. CDR3 bases: TGCGCCAGCAGTTACCCGGGACAGGGGGCGCGGGAGGAGGGGGAAAAACTGTTTTTT.

The V gene is TRBV10-2, the J gene TRBJ1-2; the match to TRBD1 covers 8 bases. The CDR3 is made up of 14 amino acids. V lost 5 bases to trimming and J lost 8 bases; unmatched junction nucleotides: 10. Germline V gives CDR1 WSHSY, CDR2 SAAADI. In nucleotides, the CDR3 is TGCGCCAGCAGTCTTCTACAGGGGGAATTAGGCTACACCTTC. It yields the protein CASSLLQGELGYTF.